This passage covers 19 T cell receptor beta chains from one sample sequenced in a study of T-cell reconstitution after alpha-beta-depleted transplantation in children. During its preparation, the TCRbeta library received unique molecular identifiers. One entry per CDR3 protein, called by TCRdb with MiXCR from the PCR reads. The sample lists tens of thousands of distinct CDR3 sequences; roughly 5.7% were seen once. The sequencing here drew on PBMCs, mostly from graft donor cells, taken 180 days after TCRalphabeta/CD19-depleted stem cell transplant. The receptors here all came from a male patient aged 10 to 17 who had a stem cell transplant for acute myeloid leukemia, so the T cells may come from the graft donor.

This clonotype was seen ten or more times. V gene TRBV7-2 combines with J gene TRBJ2-7; weak D call: TRBD2 (5 bases). V dropped 5 bases and J dropped 2 bases, with 16 bases sitting between them. Germline CDR1 is SGHTA and CDR2 is FQGNSA. There are 15 residues in the CDR3. The CDR3 coding sequence is TGTGCCAGCAGCCCTAGCAGCGAGATAGCCTACGAGCAGTACTTC. Translation gives CASSPSSEIAYEQYF.

This clonotype was recorded at least ten times. In DNA form, the CDR3 reads TGTGCCAGCAGCTTGGGTGCTAGGGGGGCCGGGGAGCTGTTTTTT. Translated, it gives CASSLGARGAGELFF. This rearrangement joins TRBV5-4 to TRBJ2-2; possibly TRBD1 or TRBD2 for D (6 bases each). The germline V gene has CDR1 SGHNT and CDR2 YYREEE (reference sequence). V lost 0 bases and J lost 6, with 12 bases in between. This CDR3 has 15 amino acids.

This clonotype was observed many times. The gene calls are TRBV4-3 and TRBJ2-3; possible D gene TRBD2, 6 bases. With 3 bases removed from V and 4 bases from J, the gap between germline ends came to 14 bases. CDR3 length equals 15 residues. Germline assignment: CDR1 LGHNA and CDR2 YSLEER. The CDR3 sequence is CASSQFTGTPDTQYF. The DNA of the CDR3 is TGCGCCAGCAGCCAGTTTACCGGGACTCCAGATACGCAGTATTTT.

Many counts were recorded for this clonotype. The V and J genes are TRBV7-2 and TRBJ2-3; D remains unclear. The CDR3 loop spans 9 amino acids. V gave up 3 bases and J gave up 10 bases, with 2 bases separating them. Germline V gene sequence: CDR1 SGHTA, CDR2 FQGNSA. The CDR3 sequence is CASSFAQYF. CDR3 nucleotide sequence: TGTGCCAGCAGCTTCGCGCAGTATTTT.

This clonotype has a count of ten or more. The rearrangement links TRBV27 to TRBJ2-1; 8 bases line up with TRBD2. This CDR3 spans 16 amino acids. V was clipped by 6 bases and J by 7 bases; unmatched bases: 14. Germline CDR1 MNHEY, CDR2 SMNVEV (reference sequence). The CDR3 is CASSHWRGAGINEQFF. The CDR3 DNA reads TGTGCCAGCAGCCACTGGCGGGGGGCAGGGATAAATGAGCAGTTCTTC.

This chain links TRBV19 with TRBJ1-1, with 9 bases identical to TRBD1. This CDR3 spans 16 amino acids. Germline V gene data show CDR1 as LNHDA and CDR2 as SQIVND (reference sequence). Trimming cost V 5 bases and J 3 bases; bases outside gene matches: 10. CDR3 coding DNA: TGTGCCAGTAGTCTGGGACAGGGAAAACGGGACACTGAAGCTTTCTTT. Protein: CASSLGQGKRDTEAFF.

With regard to this clonotype: A read error may explain this, as a much larger clone is one base away. This chain joins TRBV30 and TRBJ2-7; the match to TRBD2 covers 7 bases. The CDR3 has 15 amino acids. The germline gives CDR1 GTSNPN, CDR2 SVGIG (reference sequence). The V segment lost 3 bases and the J segment 2 bases; nucleotides outside the gene matches: 10. The CDR3 protein is CAWSFSGRYPYEQYF. The CDR3 DNA follows: TGTGCCTGGAGCTTTAGCGGGCGATACCCCTACGAGCAGTACTTC.

This clonotype was seen at least ten times. This chain joins TRBV7-9 and TRBJ1-1, with 7 bases matching TRBD1. The CDR3 is 15 amino acids. With V trimmed by 6 bases and J by 0 bases, 7 bases remained unmatched. Germline CDR1 SEHNR, CDR2 FQNEAQ (reference sequence). In nucleotides, the CDR3 is TGTGCCAGCAGTTCGGGACAGTTTATGAACACTGAAGCTTTCTTT. Its protein product is CASSSGQFMNTEAFF. Together with reference TRBV7-9 and TRBJ1-1, the CDR3 gives the full variable domain: DTGVSQNPRHKITKRGQNVTFRCDPISEHNRLYWYRQTLGQGPEFLTYFQNEAQLEKSRLLSDRFSAERPKGSFSTLEIQRTEQGDSAMYLCASSSGQFMNTEAFFGQGTRLTVV.

This clonotype was seen many times. The V call is TRBV3-1, the J call TRBJ2-4, with D perhaps TRBD1 or TRBD2 (5 bases each). Germline CDR1 reads LGHDT; CDR2 reads YNNKEL (reference sequence). V was cut by 2 bases and J by 1 base, with 21 bases left in between. This CDR3 contains 19 residues. DNA for the CDR3: TGTGCCAGCAGCCAAAGGTCCCCCCCTCGCAGGGAGGCCAAAAACATTCAGTACTTC. This gives the protein CASSQRSPPRREAKNIQYF.

This clonotype was found many times. The chain recombines TRBV6-1 with TRBJ2-7; 8 bases fit TRBD1. The CDR3 is 13 residues long. Trimming at V came to 6 bases and at J to 2 bases, leaving 3 bases not matched to a gene. Looked up from germline, CDR1 is MNHNS and CDR2 is SASEGT. The CDR3 loop is CASRDRAAYEQYF. The CDR3 DNA reads as TGTGCCAGCAGGGACAGGGCAGCCTACGAGCAGTACTTC.

The chain carries TRBV6-4 and TRBJ2-2; TRBD2 is a possible D gene (10 bases). Germline lookup yields CDR1 MRHNA and CDR2 SNTAGT. This CDR3 spans 22 amino acids. The DNA of the CDR3 is TGTGGCGCCAGTGACTCTCGGACAGGGGTAGGGCTAGCGGGAGAAAAATTCGGGGAGCTGTTTTTT. This sequence encodes CGASDSRTGVGLAGEKFGELFF.

This clonotype has ten or more counts. The genes are TRBV2 and TRBJ2-3, with TRBD1 identical over 7 bases. The junction had 13 bases not matched to a gene; V was cut back by 3 bases and J by 4 bases. There are 17 residues in the CDR3. Germline CDR1 is SNHLY and CDR2 is FYNNEI. In nucleotides, the CDR3 is TGTGCCAGCAGTGACCCGGACAGGACGTCTAGCCCAGATACGCAGTATTTT. Its translation: CASSDPDRTSSPDTQYF.

This clonotype was recorded many times. The gene calls are TRBV6-5 and TRBJ2-2, with a weak D call TRBD1 (6 bases). V was clipped by 3 bases and J by 4 bases, with 18 bases between them. This CDR3 comprises 17 residues. Germline loops: CDR1 MNHEY, CDR2 SVGAGI. Here the CDR3 DNA reads TGTGCCAGCAGTTATATTGGGCAGGGGTTATTCACCGGGGAGCTGTTTTTT. Protein: CASSYIGQGLFTGELFF.

This clonotype occurred many times. The V call is TRBV5-1, the J call TRBJ1-1; TRBD1 might be the D (6 bases). Between the trimmed V and J ends, which lost 0 bases and 2 bases, there was a span of 11 bases. Germline V gene sequence: CDR1 SGHRS, CDR2 YFSETQ. This CDR3 is 15 amino acids long. CDR3 sequence (DNA): TGCGCCAGCAGCTTGGTTGGGGGGGCCAACACTGAAGCTTTCTTT. Translating gives CASSLVGGANTEAFF.

Comment on this clonotype: A much larger clone lies a single base off, so this may be a read error. This chain's CDR3 is CASSLSWRVRADTPYF. CDR3 DNA sequence: TGTGCCAGCAGTTTATCGTGGCGGGTTAGGGCAGATACGCCGTATTTT. This chain connects TRBV27 to TRBJ2-3; TRBD2 is a possible D gene (5 bases). In germline, CDR1 is MNHEY, CDR2 SMNVEV (reference sequence). This CDR3 comprises 16 residues.

This clonotype was recorded many times. The chain has TRBV6-5 and TRBJ1-2; possible D gene TRBD1, 5 bases. CDR1 MNHEY and CDR2 SVGAGI come from the germline V gene. There are 15 residues in the CDR3. V shed 2 bases and J shed 0 bases, with 10 bases lying between them. This CDR3 is CASSYAGTANYGYTF. The CDR3 DNA follows: TGTGCCAGCAGTTACGCTGGGACGGCTAACTATGGCTACACCTTC.

This clonotype was recorded many times. The J gene is TRBJ2-7, the V gene TRBV14, with D possibly matching TRBD2 (5 bases). This CDR3 is 12 amino acids long. Germline values: CDR1 SGHDN, CDR2 FVKESK. V shed 4 bases and J shed 7 bases, with 11 bases lying between them. CDR3 sequence reads: CASSPSGFEQYF. DNA of the CDR3: TGTGCCAGCAGCCCCAGCGGTTTTGAGCAGTACTTC.

Sample share makes this clonotype large. CDR3 residues: CASSFIEETQYF. For the CDR3, the DNA is TGTGCCAGCAGCTTTATTGAAGAGACCCAGTACTTC. This chain uses TRBV7-9 with TRBJ2-5; no clear D. The CDR3 has 12 residues. With 3 bases removed from V and 3 bases from J, the gap between germline ends came to 5 bases. The germline gives CDR1 SEHNR, CDR2 FQNEAQ (reference sequence). Full variable domain (missing parts from reference TRBV7-9 and TRBJ2-5): DTGVSQNPRHKITKRGQNVTFRCDPISEHNRLYWYRQTLGQGPEFLTYFQNEAQLEKSRLLSDRFSAERPKGSFSTLEIQRTEQGDSAMYLCASSFIEETQYFGPGTRLLVL.

The table lists this clonotype with many counts. V gene TRBV20-1 combines with J gene TRBJ1-1; no definite D call. The germline gives CDR1 DFQATT, CDR2 SNEGSKA (reference sequence). Trimming took off 0 bases at V and 0 bases at J, with 11 bases between the two ends. This CDR3 is 15 amino acids long. In DNA form, the CDR3 reads TGCAGTGCTAGAGATAGGAGGTCGATGAACACTGAAGCTTTCTTT. Translated: CSARDRRSMNTEAFF.